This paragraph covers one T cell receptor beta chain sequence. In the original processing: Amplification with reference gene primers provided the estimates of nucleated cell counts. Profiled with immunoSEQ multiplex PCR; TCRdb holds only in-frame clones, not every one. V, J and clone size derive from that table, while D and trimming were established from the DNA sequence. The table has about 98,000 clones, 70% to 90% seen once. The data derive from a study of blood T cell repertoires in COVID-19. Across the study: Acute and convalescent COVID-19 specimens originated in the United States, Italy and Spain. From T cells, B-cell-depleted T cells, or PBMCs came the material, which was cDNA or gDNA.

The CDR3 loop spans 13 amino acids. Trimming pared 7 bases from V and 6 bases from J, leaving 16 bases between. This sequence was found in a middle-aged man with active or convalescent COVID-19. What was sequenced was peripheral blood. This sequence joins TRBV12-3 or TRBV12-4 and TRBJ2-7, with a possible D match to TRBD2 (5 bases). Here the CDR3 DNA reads TGTGCCAGCACTTCACGGGGAAAAGGCGAGCAGTACTTC. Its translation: CASTSRGKGEQYF.